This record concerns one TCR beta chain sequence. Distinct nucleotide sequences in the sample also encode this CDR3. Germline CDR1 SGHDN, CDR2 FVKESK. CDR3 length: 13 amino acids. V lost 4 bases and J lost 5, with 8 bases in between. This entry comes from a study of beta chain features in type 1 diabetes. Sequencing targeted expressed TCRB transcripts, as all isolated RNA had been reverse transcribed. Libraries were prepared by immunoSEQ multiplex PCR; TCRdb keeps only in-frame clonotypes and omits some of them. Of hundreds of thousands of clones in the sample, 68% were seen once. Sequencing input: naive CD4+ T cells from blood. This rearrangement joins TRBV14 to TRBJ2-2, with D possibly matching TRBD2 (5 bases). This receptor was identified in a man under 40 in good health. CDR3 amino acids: CASSPRTTGELFF. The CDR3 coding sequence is TGTGCCAGCAGCCCTAGGACTACCGGGGAGCTGTTTTTT.